Listed below are T cell receptor beta chains from one sample, sequenced in a study of cytomegalovirus exposure and HLA in healthy donors. The repertoire was sequenced with immunoSEQ multiplex PCR; TCRdb's copy has only in-frame clones and lacks some. The sample carries some 170,000 clones, roughly 81% recorded once. Sequencing was performed on PBMCs. These TCRs come from a woman aged 18-29 years in good health and CMV-seropositive. Each CDR3 is given with its conserved first and last residue. A D gene is named only where the DNA matches it firmly. The size of a clone is reported for some rows only, either as once, few or many, or as a class for expanded clones.

cdr3_aa,cdr3_nt,j_call,d_call,v_call,clone_size
CASSRPSGDGRIF,TGTGCCAGCAGCCGGCCCTCGGGGGACGGGAGGATTTTC,TRBJ2-7,TRBD2,TRBV6-5,-
CASSQDPGLNTDTQYF,TGTGCCAGCAGCCAAGACCCGGGACTAAACACAGATACGCAGTATTTT,TRBJ2-3,TRBD2,TRBV4-2,once
CASSYSSGASEKLFF,TGTGCCAGCAGTTACTCGTCAGGGGCGAGTGAAAAACTGTTTTTT,TRBJ1-4,-,TRBV6-6,-
CASSLDRWSDEQFF,TGCGCCAGCAGCTTGGACAGGTGGTCCGATGAGCAGTTCTTC,TRBJ2-1,-,TRBV5-1,-
CSARVGAGETQYF,TGCAGCGCCCGGGTGGGGGCTGGGGAGACCCAGTACTTC,TRBJ2-5,-,TRBV29-1,once
CATSLTGENAEAFF,TGTGCCACCAGCTTGACAGGGGAGAATGCTGAAGCTTTCTTT,TRBJ1-1,TRBD1,TRBV15,-
CASSLGRGTEAFF,TGTGCCAGCAGCTTAGGAAGGGGTACTGAAGCTTTCTTT,TRBJ1-1,-,TRBV5-6,-
CASTRLVSGGAAGELFF,TGTGCCAGCACCCGGCTGGTCAGCGGGGGGGCGGCCGGGGAGCTGTTTTTT,TRBJ2-2,TRBD2,TRBV2,once
CASSASQGVGLRGQPQHF,TGTGCCAGCAGCGCAAGTCAGGGGGTAGGTCTTCGCGGTCAGCCCCAGCATTTT,TRBJ1-5,TRBD1,TRBV13,once
CASSPLPLAGVYEQYF,TGTGCCAGCAGTCCTCTCCCCCTAGCGGGGGTCTACGAGCAGTACTTC,TRBJ2-7,TRBD2,TRBV2,-
CASRRDRQNTGELFF,TGTGCCAGCAGGAGGGACAGACAGAACACCGGGGAGCTGTTTTTT,TRBJ2-2,TRBD1,TRBV27,-
CASTTGGISTDTQYF,TGTGCCAGCACTACGGGGGGAATTAGCACAGATACGCAGTATTTT,TRBJ2-3,TRBD2,TRBV7-2,-
CASSDVASGGARDTQYF,TGTGCCAGCAGTGATGTGGCAAGCGGGGGGGCCAGAGATACGCAGTATTTT,TRBJ2-3,TRBD2,TRBV2,once
CASSHWTGSNEQFF,TGTGCCAGCAGCCACTGGACAGGGTCGAATGAGCAGTTCTTC,TRBJ2-1,TRBD1,TRBV4-2,-
CASSQERSSSYEQYF,TGTGCCAGCAGCCAAGAGAGGAGCTCGAGCTACGAGCAGTACTTC,TRBJ2-7,-,TRBV4-2,-
CASSVKGQAGLTGELFF,TGTGCCAGCAGCGTTAAGGGACAGGCTGGGCTCACCGGGGAGCTGTTTTTT,TRBJ2-2,TRBD1,TRBV9,-
CASSGGTGTVYEQYF,TGTGCCAGCAGTGGGGGGACAGGGACCGTCTACGAGCAGTACTTC,TRBJ2-7,TRBD1,TRBV2,-
CASSSFGGYEQYF,TGTGCCAGCAGCTCCTTCGGGGGCTACGAGCAGTACTTC,TRBJ2-7,-,TRBV7-2,once
CASSLEAGYQETQYF,TGTGCCAGCAGCTTAGAGGCAGGGTACCAAGAGACCCAGTACTTC,TRBJ2-5,-,TRBV7-7,-
CASRLGEGPGNTIYF,TGTGCCAGCAGATTGGGGGAGGGTCCTGGAAACACCATATATTTT,TRBJ1-3,-,TRBV7-9,-
CATSSSWGDSFGYEQYF,TGTGCCACCAGCTCCTCGTGGGGGGACTCCTTTGGATACGAGCAGTACTTC,TRBJ2-7,-,TRBV15,-
CASSLKQADFSYGYTF,TGTGCCAGCAGCCTCAAACAGGCCGACTTTTCCTATGGCTACACCTTC,TRBJ1-2,-,TRBV7-9,-
CASNKNPGQRGYTF,TGTGCCAGCAACAAAAACCCGGGACAGAGGGGCTACACCTTC,TRBJ1-2,TRBD1,TRBV7-9,-
CASSQGTGGNQPQHF,TGTGCCAGCTCGCAAGGGACAGGGGGCAATCAGCCCCAGCATTTT,TRBJ1-5,TRBD1,TRBV18,-
CASRATSGVSYEQYF,TGTGCCAGCAGGGCGACTAGCGGGGTGTCCTACGAGCAGTACTTC,TRBJ2-7,TRBD2,TRBV2,-
CASRKFQGLNEQFF,TGTGCCAGCAGGAAATTTCAGGGGCTCAATGAGCAGTTCTTC,TRBJ2-1,-,TRBV27,-
CASSAASTDTQYF,TGTGCCAGCTCAGCGGCCAGCACAGATACGCAGTATTTT,TRBJ2-3,-,TRBV9,-
CASSEGGGGDTEAFF,TGTGCCAGCAGTGAAGGGGGGGGTGGTGACACTGAAGCTTTCTTT,TRBJ1-1,-,TRBV6-1,-
CASSLSRGRASTDTQYF,TGCGCCAGCAGCCTCAGCAGGGGAAGGGCTAGCACAGATACGCAGTATTTT,TRBJ2-3,-,TRBV4-1,-
CASSWAPGHSFYGYTF,TGTGCCAGCAGCTGGGCGCCGGGACATAGCTTCTATGGCTACACCTTC,TRBJ1-2,-,TRBV5-6,-
CASSLVSGANTGELFF,TGCGCCAGCAGCTTGGTGAGCGGGGCCAACACCGGGGAGCTGTTTTTT,TRBJ2-2,TRBD2,TRBV5-1,-
CASSHPGLAGTSSYNEQFF,TGCGCCAGCAGCCATCCGGGGCTAGCGGGTACTAGCTCCTACAATGAGCAGTTCTTC,TRBJ2-1,TRBD2,TRBV4-1,-
CASSQAEGTGTFNEQFF,TGTGCCAGCAGCCAAGCGGAGGGGACAGGTACTTTCAATGAGCAGTTCTTC,TRBJ2-1,TRBD1,TRBV4-2,once
CASALGQGVRDWYPLHF,TGTGCCAGCGCACTGGGACAGGGGGTGAGAGATTGGTATCCCCTCCACTTT,TRBJ1-6,TRBD1,TRBV19,-
CASSIVGLASNEQYF,TGTGCCAGTAGTATAGTGGGACTAGCTTCCAACGAGCAGTACTTC,TRBJ2-7,TRBD2,TRBV19,once
CASSLGGGTDYGYTF,TGTGCCAGCAGCTTGGGTGGAGGAACAGACTATGGCTACACCTTC,TRBJ1-2,-,TRBV5-6,-
CASTRGGFVNEQFF,TGTGCCAGCACGAGGGGGGGCTTCGTCAATGAGCAGTTCTTC,TRBJ2-1,-,TRBV6-1,-
CASKADSVRADTQYF,TGTGCCAGCAAGGCCGACTCGGTCCGCGCAGATACGCAGTATTTT,TRBJ2-3,-,TRBV28,-
CASSARGQGNYGYTF,TGTGCCAGCAGCGCTAGGGGACAGGGAAACTATGGCTACACCTTC,TRBJ1-2,TRBD1,TRBV5-6,few
CASSQAGTVNEKLFF,TGCGCCAGCAGCCAAGCGGGGACAGTGAATGAAAAACTGTTTTTT,TRBJ1-4,TRBD1,TRBV4-3,-
CSAQGGLSYEQYF,TGCAGCGCGCAGGGGGGTCTCTCCTACGAGCAGTACTTC,TRBJ2-7,-,TRBV29-1,-
CASSETILTRGYTF,TGTGCCAGCAGTGAAACGATCCTAACTAGGGGCTACACCTTC,TRBJ1-2,-,TRBV25-1,-
CSVEKRPETGTGGTVTGELFF,TGCAGCGTTGAAAAGAGACCCGAAACCGGGACAGGGGGCACGGTCACCGGGGAGCTGTTTTTT,TRBJ2-2,TRBD1,TRBV29-1,-
CASSKGIQGNQPQHF,TGTGCCAGCAGCAAGGGGATCCAGGGCAATCAGCCCCAGCATTTT,TRBJ1-5,-,TRBV27,-
CASSLGGTGGTGAFF,TGTGCCAGCAGCTTAGGCGGGACAGGGGGCACGGGAGCTTTCTTT,TRBJ1-1,TRBD1,TRBV7-9,-
CSVSPQGYEQYF,TGCAGCGTTTCCCCACAGGGCTACGAGCAGTACTTC,TRBJ2-7,-,TRBV29-1,-
CASSLAGGREQYF,TGTGCCAGCAGCTTAGCGGGGGGGCGTGAGCAGTACTTC,TRBJ2-7,-,TRBV7-8,-
CASSLLPGLASDTQYF,TGTGCCAGCAGCTTACTACCGGGACTAGCGTCAGATACGCAGTATTTT,TRBJ2-3,TRBD2,TRBV7-2,once
CASSPDREGTEAFF,TGTGCCAGTAGCCCGGACAGGGAAGGTACTGAAGCTTTCTTT,TRBJ1-1,TRBD1,TRBV19,-
CASSLYQLPGGYTF,TGTGCCAGCAGCTTATACCAGCTCCCAGGTGGCTACACCTTC,TRBJ1-2,-,TRBV7-9,-
CASSASGERHEQYF,TGTGCCAGTAGCGCCTCGGGGGAGAGACACGAGCAGTACTTC,TRBJ2-7,-,TRBV19,-
CASSFRTGGDEQFF,TGCGCCAGCAGCTTTAGGACAGGGGGCGATGAGCAGTTCTTC,TRBJ2-1,TRBD1,TRBV5-1,-
CASSHTGGDQPQHF,TGTGCCAGCAGCCATACAGGTGGGGATCAGCCCCAGCATTTT,TRBJ1-5,-,TRBV4-2,-
CASRTGGGETQYF,TGTGCCAGCCGCACAGGGGGTGGAGAGACCCAGTACTTC,TRBJ2-5,TRBD1,TRBV7-2,few
CASLGVNTDTQYF,TGCGCCAGCCTCGGGGTTAACACAGATACGCAGTATTTT,TRBJ2-3,-,TRBV5-1,once
CASSLRTSGGAGELFF,TGTGCCAGCAGCCTCCGGACTAGCGGGGGGGCCGGGGAGCTGTTTTTT,TRBJ2-2,TRBD2,TRBV9,-
CASSGTSFDTQYF,TGTGCCAGCAGCGGGACTAGCTTCGATACGCAGTATTTT,TRBJ2-3,TRBD2,TRBV11-3,-
CAISESPRTGNTIYF,TGTGCCATCAGTGAGTCGCCGCGTACTGGAAACACCATATATTTT,TRBJ1-3,-,TRBV10-3,-
CASSKSDSGGYTF,TGTGCCAGTAGTAAGTCGGATTCGGGTGGCTACACCTTC,TRBJ1-2,-,TRBV19,-